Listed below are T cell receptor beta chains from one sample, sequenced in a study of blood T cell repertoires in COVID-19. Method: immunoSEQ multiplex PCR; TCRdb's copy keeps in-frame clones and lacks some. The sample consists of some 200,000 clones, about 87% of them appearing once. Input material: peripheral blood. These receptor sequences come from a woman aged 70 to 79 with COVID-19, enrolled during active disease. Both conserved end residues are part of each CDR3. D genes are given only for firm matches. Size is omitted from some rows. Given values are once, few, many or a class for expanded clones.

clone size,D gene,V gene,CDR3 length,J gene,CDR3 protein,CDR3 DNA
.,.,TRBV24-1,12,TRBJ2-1,CATSGTGNEQFF,TGTGCCACCAGTGGTACGGGGAATGAGCAGTTCTTC
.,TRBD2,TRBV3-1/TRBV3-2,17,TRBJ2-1,CASSPPTSGTLYNEQFF,TGTGCCAGCAGCCCCCCGACTAGCGGGACGCTCTACAATGAGCAGTTCTTC
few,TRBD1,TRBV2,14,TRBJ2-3,CASSRDRGTDTQYF,TGTGCCAGCTCCCGGGACAGGGGCACAGATACGCAGTATTTT
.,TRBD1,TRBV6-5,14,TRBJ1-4,CATGGQGAREKLFF,TGTGCCACCGGGGGGCAGGGGGCTAGGGAAAAACTGTTTTTT
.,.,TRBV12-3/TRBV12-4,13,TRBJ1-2,CASSFPFGHGYTF,TGTGCCAGCAGTTTTCCTTTCGGACACGGCTACACCTTC
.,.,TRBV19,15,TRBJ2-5,CASSLRAGLEETQYF,TGTGCCAGTAGTTTACGGGCGGGGCTGGAGGAGACCCAGTACTTC
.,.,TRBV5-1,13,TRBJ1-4,CASSEGNNEKLFF,TGCGCCAGCAGCGAGGGTAATAATGAAAAACTGTTTTTT
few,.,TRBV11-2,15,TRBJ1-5,CASSLGRGGYQPQHF,TGTGCCAGCAGCTTAGGCAGGGGCGGTTATCAGCCCCAGCATTTT
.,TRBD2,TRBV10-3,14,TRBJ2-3,CATGLAESTDTQYF,TGTGCCACGGGACTAGCGGAAAGCACAGATACGCAGTATTTT
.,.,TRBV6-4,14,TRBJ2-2,CASTRDSDFGELFF,TGTGCCAGCACCCGGGACTCTGACTTCGGGGAGCTGTTTTTT
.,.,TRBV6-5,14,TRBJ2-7,CASSYGTGRNEQYF,TGTGCCAGCAGTTACGGTACAGGGCGGAACGAGCAGTACTTC
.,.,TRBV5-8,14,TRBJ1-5,CASSQGTQGQPQHF,TGTGCCAGCAGCCAGGGGACACAGGGTCAGCCCCAGCATTTT
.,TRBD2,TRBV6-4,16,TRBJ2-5,CASSWTSGSSFETQYF,TGTGCCAGCAGTTGGACTAGCGGGAGTTCTTTTGAGACCCAGTACTTC
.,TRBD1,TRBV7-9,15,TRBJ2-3,CASSLAGQGADTQYF,TGTGCCAGCAGCTTAGCTGGGCAGGGGGCAGATACGCAGTATTTT
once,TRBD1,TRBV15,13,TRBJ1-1,CATSIQGDTEAFF,TGTGCCACCAGCATACAGGGGGACACTGAAGCTTTCTTT
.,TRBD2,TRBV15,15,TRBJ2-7,CATSRVPSGSYEQYF,TGTGCCACCAGCAGAGTGCCTAGCGGGAGCTACGAGCAGTACTTC
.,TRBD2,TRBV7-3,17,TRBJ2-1,CASSLIGHSAGGTEQFF,TGTGCCAGCAGCTTAATCGGCCATTCAGCGGGAGGTACCGAGCAGTTCTTC
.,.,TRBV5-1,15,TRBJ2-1,CASSLTTSGVGEQFF,TGCGCCAGCAGCTTAACAACAAGCGGAGTTGGTGAGCAGTTCTTC
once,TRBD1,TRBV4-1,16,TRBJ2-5,CASSQGPDRAIETQYF,TGCGCCAGCAGCCAAGGACCCGACAGGGCGATCGAGACCCAGTACTTC
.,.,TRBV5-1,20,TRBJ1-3,CASSFRSPTGPNFSGNTIYF,TGCGCCAGCAGCTTTCGATCCCCCACAGGGCCCAATTTCTCTGGAAACACCATATATTTT
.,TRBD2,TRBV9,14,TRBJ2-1,CASSRGLAGYEQFF,TGTGCCAGCAGCCGAGGGCTAGCGGGATATGAGCAGTTCTTC
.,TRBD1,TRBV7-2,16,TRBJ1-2,CASSSGQGALVYGYTF,TGTGCCAGCAGCTCGGGACAGGGGGCGCTCGTCTATGGCTACACCTTC